This TCR beta chain was obtained from a study of OX40 agonist ivuxolimab in advanced cancers. In the study overall: Ivuxolimab, which targeted the costimulatory receptor OX40 (CD134), was an agonistic, fully human IgG2 monoclonal antibody. The paper covers the monotherapy dose-escalation part of the phase I ivuxolimab trial, which included N ≈ 50 patients. Partial responses were achieved by three dose-escalation patients, of whom one had hepatocellular carcinoma and two had cutaneous melanoma. In the dose-escalation cohort, roughly 80% of patients were male, and the mean age was approximately 55 years, with a range of roughly 20 to 80. Prior anti-PD-1, anti-PD-L1 or anti-CTLA-4 therapy was permitted, and checkpoint inhibitors had been received by less than 45% of dose-escalation patients. Intravenous ivuxolimab was administered to patients every 2 weeks at six dose levels: 0.01, 0.1, 0.3, 1.5, 3 and 10 mg/kg. Peripheral TCRbeta sequencing was intended to test whether TCR sequence diversity was altered and clonal T-cell expansion was caused by ivuxolimab. Of the approximately 50 patients in dose escalation, approximately 20 had hepatocellular carcinoma, some 15 had melanoma, 9 had renal cell carcinoma and 9 had head and neck cancer.

CDR1 is given as SGHNT and CDR2 as YYREEE, both from the germline V gene (reference sequence). The junction carries 10 bases between V and J, which are trimmed by 0 bases and 3 bases respectively. The CDR3 runs 14 residues from the cysteine to the phenylalanine. Here the CDR3 DNA is all that survives: 42 bases in frame from base 1. Genomic DNA was extracted from sorted cells for sequencing of the TCRbeta CDR3 region. TCRbeta CDR3 regions were sequenced using the immunoSEQ Assay. TCRdb retrieved this table from immuneACCESS and kept in-frame rearrangements only. Not all clones are present; in checked studies, unresolved V genes account for under half, and no reason is known for the remainder. The sample table lists about 74,000 clones, around 84% of them with a count of one. The ten biggest clones cover around 1.5% of the sample. Patients with autoimmune disease history or receiving systemic immunosuppression were excluded from the trial. In every dose cohort, peripheral blood was drawn for TCR sequencing at baseline, cycle 4 day 1, and cycle 7 day 1. Samples were obtained from an open-label, multicenter, first-in-human phase I dose-escalation trial of ivuxolimab. Adults with locally advanced or metastatic melanoma, renal cell, hepatocellular, or head and neck squamous cell carcinoma were enrolled in the trial. CD4+ and CD8+ T cells were sorted separately from peripheral blood before TCR sequencing.

On the study overall, not on this receptor specifically: The antigen specificity of the clonally expanded peripheral T cells was not determined. Low levels of normalized T-cell clonal expansion were also seen in some patients who did not respond. In the 0.1-3.0 mg/kg groups, partial responders were among the patients with the lowest normalized peripheral clonal expansion, particularly in CD8+ T cells. At doses of 0.1 to 3.0 mg/kg, clonal expansion of both CD4+ and CD8+ T cells in blood was seen between baseline and week 6. After ivuxolimab, more expanded clones were found on average in CD8+ T cells than in CD4+ T cells.

Concerning this clone: This clone's antigen is unknown. No much larger clone exists at a distance of one base, and base qualities are not known.

The sequence links TRBV5-4 to TRBJ2-7; confidence is insufficient to name the D gene. The sequence was collected from an adult with an advanced solid tumor such as melanoma, head and neck, liver or kidney cancer. The sample consisted of CD4+ or CD8+ T cells sorted from blood, taken in a trial of the OX40 agonist ivuxolimab. The CDR3: CASSLAPDNYEQYF. The bases read TGTGCCAGCAGCTTGGCCCCTGACAACTACGAGCAGTACTTC.